This T cell receptor beta chain was documented in a study of a mutant IDH1 vaccine in newly diagnosed glioma. Study-wide context: Vaccinations were initiated 4-6 weeks following radiotherapy alone, or were given together with temozolomide cycles. The therapy given earlier, which was standard therapy, consisted of radiotherapy, temozolomide, or both, and most of the patients received both. Findings and limits, study-wide: Seemingly, top peripheral T cell clonotype changes bore no relation to pseudoprogression.

About this clone itself: As yet, its antigen is unknown.

The V end lost 6 bases, the J end lost 4 bases, and 11 bases lay between the germline ends. Germline CDR1 and CDR2: SGHTS and YDEGEE. This CDR3 is 13 amino acids long. Time point specified: week 11, during vaccination. Topical imiquimod was applied with each vaccine dose, which held 300 ug of mutant IDH1 20-mer peptide. Sequenced by immunoSEQ multiplex PCR; TCRdb stores in-frame clones only, minus some. Counted here are about 120,000 clones, roughly 90% occurring once; the ten biggest clones make up 0.55% to 0.7%. Material: PBMCs, obtained from a glioma patient whose treatment included an IDH1 peptide vaccine. J is TRBJ2-1 and V is TRBV5-8; possible D gene TRBD2, 6 bases. This receptor was taken from a woman aged 50 to 60 with glioma. This CDR3 is CASTRDFYNEQFF. The CDR3 DNA sequence: TGTGCCAGCACCCGGGACTTTTACAATGAGCAGTTCTTC.